This entry lists 3 T cell receptor beta chains sequenced from one sample in a study of blood T cells in healthy people across ages. A second PCR of 7 to 11 cycles used a sample-barcoded 5' primer and a J-beta primer mix. TCRdb called the 5' RACE reads again in MiXCR, with one record for every CDR3 protein. The sample lists more than 800,000 distinct CDR3 sequences, more than 35% seen once, with 15% to 20% in the top ten. Sequenced: blood. These receptors all stem from a woman aged 60 to 75 in good health.

The CDR3 DNA follows: TGCAGTGCTAGAGGCATAGCGGGATACGAGCAGTACTTC. This translates into CSARGIAGYEQYF. The chain has TRBV20-1 and TRBJ2-7; 8 bases are shared with TRBD2. V dropped 1 base and J dropped 4; count of bases not matched to a gene: 3. The CDR3 loop spans 13 amino acids. From germline, CDR1 is DFQATT and CDR2 SNEGSKA (reference sequence).

The chain links TRBV7-9 to TRBJ2-4; TRBD2 matches 10 bases. This CDR3 has 18 amino acids. Losses at the gene ends were 8 bases for V and 1 base for J; bases not matched to a gene: 14. Germline CDR1 is SEHNR and CDR2 is FQNEAQ (reference sequence). Here the CDR3 DNA reads TGTGCCAGCCCCCCAGGGAGCGGGAGGGCCGAGGCCAAAAACATTCAGTACTTC. This gives the protein CASPPGSGRAEAKNIQYF. Combining the CDR3 with reference TRBV7-9 and TRBJ2-4 gives the whole variable domain DTGVSQNPRHKITKRGQNVTFRCDPISEHNRLYWYRQTLGQGPEFLTYFQNEAQLEKSRLLSDRFSAERPKGSFSTLEIQRTEQGDSAMYLCASPPGSGRAEAKNIQYFGAGTRLSVL.

The sample holds a few counts of this clonotype. The rearrangement joins TRBV20-1 to TRBJ2-1; tentative D call: TRBD2 (6 bases). The CDR3 length is 14 residues. Deletions cut 0 bases from V and 6 bases from J, with 12 bases between. Germline lookup yields CDR1 DFQATT and CDR2 SNEGSKA (reference sequence). CDR3 bases: TGCAGTGCTAGAGAAGGCGGGACCCCCAATGAGCAGTTCTTC. Translating gives CSAREGGTPNEQFF.